This T cell receptor beta chain derives from a study of blood T cell repertoires in COVID-19. Study details: Sites across the United States, Italy and Spain contributed samples from acute and convalescent COVID-19. T cells, B-cell-depleted T cells, or PBMCs supplied cDNA or gDNA.

V gave up 5 bases and J gave up 4 bases, with 24 bases separating them. The CDR3 sequence is 17 residues long. CDR1 SGHAT and CDR2 FQNNGV come from the germline V gene. How the authors handled the data: Reference gene primer amplification yielded estimated nucleated cell counts. The method was immunoSEQ multiplex PCR; TCRdb's version includes in-frame clones alone and lacks a portion of them. The DNA gave D and trimming, while V, J and clone size come from that table. The table has roughly 17,000 clones, approximately 93% seen once; the top ten hold approximately 5%. The chain recombines TRBV11-2 with TRBJ2-7; a weak D match, TRBD2 (7 bases). The source is a human donor in a cohort sampled during active COVID-19. Sequences were obtained from peripheral blood. The CDR3 DNA is TGTGCCAGCAGCCCAAAGGGGGGGGCGGGACCTTCATACGAGCAGTACTTC. It yields the protein CASSPKGGAGPSYEQYF.